The source of this T cell receptor (beta chain) is a study of blood T cell repertoires in COVID-19. For the study at large: Acute-phase and convalescent COVID-19 samples originated in the United States, Italy and Spain. T cells, B-cell-depleted T cells, or PBMCs provided the cDNA or gDNA that served as material.

Under the authors' procedure: Reference gene primer amplification yielded estimated nucleated cell counts. The repertoire was sequenced with immunoSEQ multiplex PCR; TCRdb's copy has only in-frame clones and lacks some. V, J and clone size are taken as reported in that table, and D and trimming were inferred from the DNA itself. The table records 55,000 to 80,000 clones, about 80% of them present only once. The CDR3 covers 13 residues. The germline V gene encodes CDR1 SGHRS and CDR2 YFSETQ. The V and J ends lost 4 bases and 3 bases respectively, with 8 bases between them. The sequenced material came from peripheral blood. This rearrangement joins TRBV5-1 to TRBJ2-1; TRBD2 is a possible D gene (6 bases). This TCR was recovered from a man in his 70s with acute or convalescent COVID-19. CDR3 protein: CASSLTSYNEQFF. The DNA of the CDR3 is TGCGCCAGCAGCCTGACTAGCTACAATGAGCAGTTCTTC.